The 17 T cell receptor beta chains in this list originate from one sample, sequenced in a study of T cell repertoires in cytomegalovirus infection. These receptors' antigens are unknown. MiXCR, run by TCRdb on the reads, gives a single entry per CDR3 protein. Of 700,000 to 850,000 distinct CDR3 sequences detected, approximately 30% appear once; the ten largest clones hold 9.5% to 15%. The source was cultured CD8+ T cells from PBMCs, collected from culture after CMV antigen stimulation. The receptors derive from a human donor in good health (CMV status not recorded). Some clones in this sample may be carry-over from other donors' samples.

This clonotype was counted only a few times. V gene TRBV6-5 combines with J gene TRBJ1-2; TRBD1 matches 8 bases. Germline lookup yields CDR1 MNHEY and CDR2 SVGAGI. V was clipped by 5 bases and J by 3 bases; unmatched bases: 8. The length of the CDR3 is 15 residues. CDR3 amino acids: CASSPRTGMDYGYTF. The CDR3 coding sequence is TGTGCCAGCAGTCCCAGGACAGGGATGGACTATGGCTACACCTTC.

V usage is TRBV2 and J usage is TRBJ2-7; 7 bases agree with TRBD1. J gave up 5 bases and V 10 bases, and 8 bases lay outside the gene matches. Germline CDR1 SNHLY, CDR2 FYNNEI. The CDR3 is 12 residues long. CDR3 in DNA: TGTGCCACCAGACAGGGAGTGCACGAGCAGTACTTC. It is translated as CATRQGVHEQYF.

There are a few counts of this clonotype. The chain employs TRBV12-3 or TRBV12-4 and TRBJ2-1; 7 nucleotides match TRBD2. The trim removed 7 bases at V and 5 bases at J, leaving 8 bases unmatched. The CDR3 has 14 residues. CDR3 DNA: TGTGCCAGCACAATACTAGCGCGCCACAATGAGCAGTTCTTC. This encodes CASTILARHNEQFF.

The chain couples TRBV7-6 to TRBJ1-2; unclear D gene. Germline V CDR1 and CDR2: SGHVS, FNYEAQ. The CDR3 totals 11 residues. Trimming removed 10 bases from V and 7 bases from J, with 13 bases in between. The CDR3 nucleotides are TGTGCCACCCCGCTAAACGTTGGCTACACCTTC. This codes for CATPLNVGYTF.

J is TRBJ2-7 and V is TRBV7-9, with 12 bases matching TRBD2. Germline lookup yields CDR1 SEHNR and CDR2 FQNEAQ (reference sequence). The CDR3 contains 16 residues. Germline trimming cut 5 bases from V and 4 bases from J; bases unmatched to any gene: 9. The CDR3 here is CASSQLGLAGVYEQYV. As DNA, the CDR3 is TGTGCCAGCAGCCAACTGGGACTAGCGGGCGTGTACGAGCAGTACGTC.

The CDR3 reads CATSQDWRNEQFF. CDR3 nucleotides: TGTGCCACCAGCCAGGATTGGCGGAATGAGCAGTTCTTC. The rearrangement uses TRBV24-1 and TRBJ2-1, with D unresolved. CDR3 length: 13 amino acids. Trimming pared 7 bases from V and 7 bases from J, leaving 13 bases between. Per germline, CDR1 KGHDR and CDR2 SFDVKD.

This chain uses TRBV5-5 with TRBJ1-2; 9 bases match TRBD1. The germline V gene encodes CDR1 SGHKS and CDR2 YYEKEE (reference sequence). Trimming at V came to 0 bases and at J to 2 bases, leaving 5 bases not matched to a gene. The CDR3 loop spans 16 amino acids. Written as DNA, the CDR3 is TGTGCCAGCAGCTTGGGGGACAGGGTGAAAAACTATGGCTACACCTTC. Amino acid sequence: CASSLGDRVKNYGYTF.

This clonotype was seen a few times. The CDR3: CASSLSPGRDQPQHF. The DNA for the CDR3 is TGTGCCAGCAGTTTATCGCCCGGGCGAGATCAGCCCCAGCATTTT. The rearrangement joins TRBV27 to TRBJ1-5; D unresolved. The CDR3 consists of 15 residues. Trimming removed 0 bases at V and 5 bases at J, with 11 bases between. Germline V lookup: CDR1 MNHEY, CDR2 SMNVEV (reference sequence).

This clonotype was recorded a few times. The CDR3 nucleotides are TGTGCCAGCAGCTCCGGGACAGGGAAAAACACCGGGGAGCTGTTTTTT. This sequence encodes CASSSGTGKNTGELFF. This chain connects TRBV11-2 to TRBJ2-2; 9 bases match TRBD1. The CDR3 runs to 16 residues. With V trimmed by 4 bases and J by 2 bases, 5 bases remained unmatched. Germline CDR1 and CDR2: SGHAT and FQNNGV.

Only a few counts were recorded for this clonotype. V gene TRBV2 combines with J gene TRBJ2-1; no reliable D call. This CDR3 region has 12 residues. V was clipped by 1 base and J by 10 bases, with 8 bases between them. CDR1 and CDR2 from the germline V gene are SNHLY and FYNNEI. The CDR3 spells CASSEVGLEQFF. CDR3 sequence (DNA): TGTGCCAGCAGTGAAGTAGGATTGGAGCAGTTCTTC.

This clonotype was recorded a few times. This chain joins TRBV11-2 and TRBJ2-1, with 8 bases matching TRBD2. The CDR3 has 16 amino acids. Germline V gene sequence: CDR1 SGHAT, CDR2 FQNNGV. The ends lost 4 bases at V and 5 bases at J; junction bases unmatched: 10. The CDR3 DNA is TGTGCCAGCAGCTCTTGGTCCCTCGGGGGGGACAATGAGCAGTTCTTC. Translated, it gives CASSSWSLGGDNEQFF.

This clonotype was observed a few times. The rearrangement uses TRBV27 and TRBJ1-1, with a possible D match to TRBD1 (5 bases). Germline V lookup: CDR1 MNHEY, CDR2 SMNVEV (reference sequence). Trimming removed 6 bases at V and 5 bases at J, with 19 bases between. The CDR3 covers 15 residues. In DNA form, the CDR3 reads TGTGCCAGCAGCTCCCAAGCGACGTGGGGGACTGAAGCTTTCTTT. Encoded protein: CASSSQATWGTEAFF.

This clonotype showed up just a few times. The rearrangement uses TRBV6-2 or TRBV6-3 and TRBJ2-7; no definite D call. The CDR3 is made up of 14 amino acids. Deletions cut 11 bases from V and 0 bases from J, with 17 bases between. Germline lookup yields CDR1 MNHEY and CDR2 SVGEGT. In nucleotides, the CDR3 is TGTGCCCGCGTTAGGGTCTGGAGCTCCTACGAGCAGTACGTC. This encodes CARVRVWSSYEQYV.

The genes are TRBV6-5 and TRBJ2-1; weak D call: TRBD2 (7 bases). This CDR3 is built from 15 residues. Germline CDR1 is MNHEY and CDR2 is SVGAGI. Trimming cost V 6 bases and J 7 bases, with 19 bases left between them. The CDR3 nucleotides read TGTGCCAGCAGCCCCGATGGGGGGGGCGGAAATGAGCAGTTCTTC. Translating it yields CASSPDGGGGNEQFF.

This chain links TRBV7-9 with TRBJ1-3; possible D gene TRBD1, 5 bases. The CDR3 spans 15 residues. Germline V gene data show CDR1 as SEHNR and CDR2 as FQNEAQ (reference sequence). V dropped 3 bases and J dropped 2 bases, with 11 bases sitting between them. The DNA for the CDR3 is TGTGCCAGCAGCTTCAGGGAGTTGCCTGGAAACACCATATATTTT. Translated, it gives CASSFRELPGNTIYF.

This clonotype was found a few times. Here the CDR3 DNA reads TGTGCCAGCAGCTTAGGATCCGCGGGGAGCTCCTACAATGAGCAGTTCTTC. Protein: CASSLGSAGSSYNEQFF. The chain uses TRBV7-6 and TRBJ2-1; maybe TRBD2 (6 bases). Deletions cut 1 base from V and 0 bases from J, with 13 bases between. The CDR3 consists of 17 residues. Per the germline V gene, CDR1 is SGHVS and CDR2 is FNYEAQ.

The chain links TRBV7-9 to TRBJ2-5, with TRBD1 identical over 9 bases. V lost 5 bases, J lost 4 bases, and 2 bases stayed unmatched. Per germline, CDR1 SEHNR and CDR2 FQNEAQ (reference sequence). This CDR3 comprises 13 residues. The CDR3 bases are TGTGCCAGCAGCCACAGGGGGCGAGAGACCCAGTACTTC. It specifies CASSHRGRETQYF.